This entry lists 14 T cell receptor beta chains sequenced from one sample in a study of control samples from healthy donors and cancer patients. Measured with immunoSEQ multiplex PCR; TCRdb has only the in-frame clones, and not every one. The sample lists about 100,000 clones, around four fifths occurring once. Sequencing used blood. The receptors were sampled from a man under 40 in good health.

In its sample, this clone was seen once. The CDR3 sequence: CASLDRSNTGELFF. CDR3 DNA sequence: TGTGCCAGTTTGGACAGGAGTAACACCGGGGAGCTGTTTTTT. The chain uses TRBV19 and TRBJ2-2, with 7 bases that match TRBD1. The germline V gene encodes CDR1 LNHDA and CDR2 SQIVND (reference sequence). The CDR3 spans 14 residues. V was clipped by 8 bases and J by 2 bases; unmatched bases: 5.

The rearrangement uses TRBV5-1 and TRBJ2-1; TRBD1 matches 9 bases. The trim removed 7 bases at V and 4 bases at J, leaving 3 bases unmatched. Germline V CDR1 and CDR2: SGHRS, YFSETQ. The CDR3 length is 13 residues. CDR3 coding DNA: TGCGCCAGCCGGACAGGGGTATACAATGAGCAGTTCTTC. It yields the protein CASRTGVYNEQFF.

This clone occurred once. The chain couples TRBV5-1 to TRBJ1-2; no firm D call. Germline loops: CDR1 SGHRS, CDR2 YFSETQ. Trimming took off 5 bases at V and 7 bases at J, with 18 bases between the two ends. The CDR3 runs 14 residues. CDR3 bases: TGCGCCAGCAGTGCTAACGCCCACCCGAGTGGCTACACCTTC. Its translation is CASSANAHPSGYTF.

The chain employs TRBV6-5 and TRBJ1-6; D gene uncertain. This CDR3 is 13 amino acids long. The germline V gene has CDR1 MNHEY and CDR2 SVGAGI. Trimming pared 4 bases from V and 5 bases from J, leaving 6 bases between. CDR3 bases: TGTGCCAGCAGTTTGAAGGATAATTCACCCCTCCACTTT. This encodes CASSLKDNSPLHF.

The chain uses TRBV4-1 and TRBJ1-2; D might be TRBD1 (6 bases). Germline V gene sequence: CDR1 MGHRA, CDR2 YSYEKL. Trimming stripped 0 bases from V and 2 bases from J, with 22 bases between. The CDR3 has 19 residues. The CDR3: CASSQESVDSLHWNYGYTF. DNA for the CDR3: TGCGCCAGCAGCCAAGAAAGTGTGGACAGCCTCCATTGGAACTATGGCTACACCTTC.

The rearrangement joins TRBV2 to TRBJ1-2; D is ambiguous. Germline CDR1 reads SNHLY; CDR2 reads FYNNEI. This CDR3 is 14 amino acids long. V lost 6 bases and J 2 bases, leaving 13 bases between the germline ends. The DNA of the CDR3 is TGTGCCAGCAGAACTTCCACGGCAAACTATGGCTACACCTTC. As protein: CASRTSTANYGYTF.

The V and J genes are TRBV15 and TRBJ1-2; tentatively, D is TRBD1 (6 bases). The length of the CDR3 is 15 residues. The germline CDR1 and CDR2 sequences are LNHNV and YYDKDF (reference sequence). Trimming removed 1 base from V and 0 bases from J, with 9 bases in between. This CDR3 is CATSRGGTSNYGYTF. The CDR3 region has the DNA TGTGCCACCAGCAGAGGTGGGACATCTAACTATGGCTACACCTTC.

This clone was recorded once. This chain links TRBV12-5 with TRBJ2-7, with D perhaps TRBD2 (6 bases). CDR1 is LGHNT, CDR2 FRNRAP, per germline. The CDR3 loop spans 13 amino acids. Trimming shortened V by 6 bases and J by 6 bases, and 15 bases separated the two germline ends. CDR3 residues: CASGRDLTAEQYF. The CDR3 coding sequence is TGTGCTAGTGGGCGGGACTTGACAGCCGAGCAGTACTTC.

The CDR3 DNA sequence: TGTGCCAGCAGCTCCTTGGGGGGAGATACGCAGTATTTT. Amino acids: CASSSLGGDTQYF. This chain uses TRBV11-2 with TRBJ2-3; D may be TRBD2 (6 bases). The CDR3 totals 13 residues. Germline CDR1 reads SGHAT; CDR2 reads FQNNGV. The V gene lost 4 bases and the J gene lost 5 bases, with 10 bases spanning the gap.

The rearrangement links TRBV6-6 to TRBJ2-7; 7 bases are shared with TRBD1. With V trimmed by 5 bases and J by 4 bases, 5 bases remained unmatched. Germline V CDR1 and CDR2: MNHNY, SVGAGI (reference sequence). CDR3 length: 13 amino acids. DNA of the CDR3: TGTGCCAGCAGTCCCGGGACAGAGTACGAGCAGTACTTC. Protein: CASSPGTEYEQYF.

The chain has TRBV9 and TRBJ1-6; tentatively, D is TRBD1 (6 bases). The CDR3 sequence is 17 residues long. Germline CDR1 and CDR2: SGDLS and YYNGEE. V was clipped by 5 bases and J by 7 bases, with 22 bases between them. The CDR3: CASSGGPGGSLNSPLHF. The CDR3, as DNA: TGTGCCAGCAGTGGGGGACCTGGGGGCTCTCTGAATTCACCCCTCCACTTT.

In this sample, this clone turned up a few times. The chain couples TRBV10-3 to TRBJ2-3; D may be TRBD1 (6 bases). V was cut by 10 bases and J by 2 bases, with 19 bases left in between. This CDR3 is 15 amino acids long. Germline-derived CDR1 and CDR2 are ENHRY and SYGVKD. DNA for the CDR3: TGTGCCACCAATGGAAGGACAGAACACACAGATACGCAGTATTTT. It translates to CATNGRTEHTDTQYF.

The genes are TRBV6-1 and TRBJ1-4, with D possibly TRBD1 on 6 matching bases. This CDR3 has 15 residues. Trimming removed 1 base from V and 10 bases from J, with 16 bases in between. CDR1 and CDR2 (germline): MNHNS, SASEGT. CDR3 sequence: CASSEVGPGVGKLFF. The DNA of the CDR3 is TGTGCCAGCAGTGAAGTTGGGCCAGGGGTAGGAAAACTGTTTTTT.

The gene calls are TRBV30 and TRBJ1-1, with D perhaps TRBD1 (5 bases). V was clipped by 4 bases and J by 5 bases, with 14 bases between them. The CDR3 is made up of 13 amino acids. Looked up from germline, CDR1 is GTSNPN and CDR2 is SVGIG (reference sequence). CDR3 protein: CAWNVGAGTEAFF. The CDR3 DNA reads TGTGCCTGGAATGTAGGGGCCGGGACTGAAGCTTTCTTT.